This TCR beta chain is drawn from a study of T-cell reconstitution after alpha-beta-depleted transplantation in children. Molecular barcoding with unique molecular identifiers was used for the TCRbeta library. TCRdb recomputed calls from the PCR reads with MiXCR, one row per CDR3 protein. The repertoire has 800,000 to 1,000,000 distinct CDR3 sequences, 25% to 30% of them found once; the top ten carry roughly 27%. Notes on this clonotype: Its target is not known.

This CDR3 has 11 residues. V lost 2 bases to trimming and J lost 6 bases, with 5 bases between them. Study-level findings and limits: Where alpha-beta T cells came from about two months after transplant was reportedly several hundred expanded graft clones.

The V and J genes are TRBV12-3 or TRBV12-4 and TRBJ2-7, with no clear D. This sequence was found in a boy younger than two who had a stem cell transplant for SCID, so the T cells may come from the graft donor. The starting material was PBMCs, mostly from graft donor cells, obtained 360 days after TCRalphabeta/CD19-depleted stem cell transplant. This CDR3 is CASSLRSEQYF. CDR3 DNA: TGTGCCAGCAGTTTAAGGTCCGAGCAGTACTTC.